Listed below are T cell receptor beta chains from one sample, sequenced in a study of shared clonotypes between healthy human individuals. Generated by immunoSEQ multiplex PCR, the TCRdb table keeps only in-frame clones and is missing some. The sample carries 2.5 million or so clones, about 92% recorded once. The source material was naive CD4+ T cells sorted from blood. The origin of the receptors is a man aged 18 to 29 in good health. Each CDR3 is given with its conserved first and last residue. A D gene is named only where the DNA matches it firmly. Expanded clones get a size class; other rows say once, few or many, or leave the size out.

v_gene,j_gene,d_gene,abundance,CDR3aa,CDR3nt
TRBV6-1,TRBJ2-2,.,.,CASTPGRNTGELFF,TGTGCCAGCACTCCCGGGAGGAACACCGGGGAGCTGTTTTTT
TRBV9,TRBJ2-1,TRBD2,.,CASSFLTSVTEQFF,TGTGCCAGCAGCTTTTTGACTAGCGTGACTGAGCAGTTCTTC
TRBV5-6,TRBJ1-2,.,.,CASTILSRAAYGYTF,TGTGCCAGCACCATTTTAAGCCGGGCCGCCTATGGCTACACCTTC
TRBV7-9,TRBJ2-7,.,.,CASSSQGGSSYEQYF,TGTGCCAGCAGCTCACAGGGAGGAAGCTCCTACGAGCAGTACTTC
TRBV10-2,TRBJ2-7,TRBD1,.,CASSDRQGAYEQYF,TGCGCCAGCAGTGACCGACAGGGAGCCTACGAGCAGTACTTC
TRBV30,TRBJ1-2,.,.,CAWSVQAGYYGYTF,TGTGCCTGGAGTGTACAGGCCGGGTACTATGGCTACACCTTC
TRBV2,TRBJ1-1,TRBD1,.,CASRGQGAGTEAFF,TGTGCCAGCAGGGGACAGGGGGCGGGTACTGAAGCTTTCTTT
TRBV28,TRBJ2-7,TRBD1,.,CASSSLGGTGYGYEQYF,TGTGCCAGCAGTTCTCTGGGAGGGACAGGGTACGGTTACGAGCAGTACTTC
TRBV19,TRBJ1-4,TRBD1,.,CASSFGTANEKLFF,TGTGCCAGTAGCTTCGGGACAGCTAATGAAAAACTGTTTTTT
TRBV18,TRBJ1-4,.,.,CASSFTATNEKLFF,TGTGCCAGCTCATTTACGGCAACTAATGAAAAACTGTTTTTT
TRBV7-9,TRBJ1-2,TRBD1,.,CASTSLGGQGASGYTF,TGTGCCAGCACCTCACTCGGTGGGCAGGGGGCGAGTGGCTACACCTTC
TRBV21-1,TRBJ2-7,.,once,CASRRDIHVLDEQYF,TGTGCCAGCAGAAGGGACATACACGTGTTAGACGAGCAGTACTTC
TRBV11-2,TRBJ2-2,TRBD1,once,CASSLGGTGRTGELFF,TGTGCCAGCAGCTTAGGGGGGACAGGGCGGACCGGGGAGCTGTTTTTT
TRBV11-2,TRBJ1-6,.,.,CASSSSPGESSPLHF,TGTGCCAGCAGCTCATCCCCGGGTGAAAGTTCACCCCTCCACTTT
TRBV18,TRBJ2-7,.,.,CASSPRGTSSYEQYF,TGTGCCAGCTCCCCTAGGGGCACCTCCTCCTACGAGCAGTACTTC
TRBV19,TRBJ1-2,.,.,CASSRGENYGYTF,TGTGCCAGTAGTAGGGGAGAGAACTATGGCTACACCTTC
TRBV7-3,TRBJ1-1,.,.,CASSLGSGAPPTEAFF,TGTGCCAGCAGCTTAGGGTCAGGCGCACCCCCCACTGAAGCTTTCTTT
TRBV7-8,TRBJ2-6,.,.,CASSLVGSLRASGANVLTF,TGTGCCAGCAGCTTAGTGGGTAGCTTGCGGGCCTCTGGGGCCAACGTCCTGACTTTC
TRBV19,TRBJ2-7,.,.,CASTSRGHEQYF,TGTGCCAGTACCTCCAGGGGCCACGAGCAGTACTTC
TRBV19,TRBJ1-1,.,.,CASSIGTPGVNTEAFF,TGTGCCAGTAGTATCGGGACGCCAGGAGTAAACACTGAAGCTTTCTTT
TRBV2,TRBJ2-5,.,.,CASSPQTQETQYF,TGTGCCAGCTCCCCCCAGACCCAAGAGACCCAGTACTTC
TRBV2,TRBJ2-7,TRBD2,.,CASSEMKGLAGLPTVEQYF,TGTGCCAGCAGTGAAATGAAGGGACTAGCGGGATTACCTACCGTCGAGCAGTACTTC
TRBV27,TRBJ2-7,TRBD2,.,CASSPRLAGDSYEQYF,TGTGCCAGCAGTCCGCGACTAGCGGGGGACTCCTACGAGCAGTACTTC
TRBV6-5,TRBJ1-2,.,.,CASSYESGGVGGYTF,TGTGCCAGCAGTTACGAATCCGGGGGGGTGGGCGGCTACACCTTC